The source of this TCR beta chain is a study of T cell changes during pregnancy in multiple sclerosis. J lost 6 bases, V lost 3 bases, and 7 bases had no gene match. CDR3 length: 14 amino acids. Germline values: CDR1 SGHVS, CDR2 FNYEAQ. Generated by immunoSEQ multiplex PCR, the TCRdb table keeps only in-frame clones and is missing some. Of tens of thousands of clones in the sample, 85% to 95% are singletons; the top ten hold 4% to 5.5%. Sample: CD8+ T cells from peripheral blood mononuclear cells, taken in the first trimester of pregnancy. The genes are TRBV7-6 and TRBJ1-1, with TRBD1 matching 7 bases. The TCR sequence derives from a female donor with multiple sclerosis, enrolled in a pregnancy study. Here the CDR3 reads CASSLNRGDAEAFF. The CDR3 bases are TGTGCCAGCAGCTTGAACAGGGGCGACGCTGAAGCTTTCTTT.